Reported below is one T cell receptor (beta chain). Its target is unknown. This PCR relied on a set of 60 Vbeta primers and 13 Jbeta primers. Only in-frame clones appear in the TCRdb table, and some are missing; sequencing was by immunoSEQ multiplex PCR. The data show around 150,000 clones, around 83% seen once. Trimming removed 5 bases from V and 4 bases from J; junction bases left unmatched: 9. The CDR3 length is 15 residues. Germline CDR1 and CDR2: SGHTA and FQGTGA. The data derive from a study of cytomegalovirus exposure and HLA in healthy donors. Overall study results and limits: TCR beta sequences numbering under 20,000 were associated with HLA alleles at 0.05 false discovery rate in a later analysis. CMV serostatus stood as the only immune exposure information on hand.

This receptor was taken from a man over 45 in good health and CMV-seropositive. The sequencing sample was made of PBMCs. The chain carries TRBV7-3 and TRBJ1-2; 8 bases agree with TRBD1. The CDR3: CASSPGQGASYGYTF. CDR3 sequence (DNA): TGTGCCAGCAGCCCGGGTCAGGGGGCCAGCTATGGCTACACCTTC.